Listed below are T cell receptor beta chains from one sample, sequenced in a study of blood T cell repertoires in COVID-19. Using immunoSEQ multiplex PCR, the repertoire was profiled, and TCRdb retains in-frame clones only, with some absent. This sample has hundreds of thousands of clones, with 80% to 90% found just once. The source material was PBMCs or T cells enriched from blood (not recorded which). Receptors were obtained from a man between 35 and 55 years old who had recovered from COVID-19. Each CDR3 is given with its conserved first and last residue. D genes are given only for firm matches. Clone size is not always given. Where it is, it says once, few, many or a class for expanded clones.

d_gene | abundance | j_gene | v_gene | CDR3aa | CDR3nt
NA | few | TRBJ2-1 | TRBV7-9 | CASSLLGGSYNEQFF | TGTGCCAGCAGCTTATTAGGGGGATCCTACAATGAGCAGTTCTTC
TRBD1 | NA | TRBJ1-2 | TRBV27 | CASSLRAGGRRGYTF | TGTGCCAGCAGTCTACGCGCAGGGGGCCGGAGAGGCTACACCTTC
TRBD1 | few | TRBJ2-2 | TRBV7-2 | CAIPPGTGVTGELFF | TGTGCCATCCCCCCCGGGACAGGGGTAACCGGGGAGCTGTTTTTT
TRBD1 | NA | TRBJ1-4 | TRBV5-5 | CASSLDVGGTGGWGEKLFF | TGTGCCAGCAGCTTGGACGTAGGGGGAACAGGGGGCTGGGGTGAAAAACTGTTTTTT
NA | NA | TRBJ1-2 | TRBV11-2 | CASSLVGGAKANYGYTF | TGTGCCAGCAGCTTAGTCGGGGGGGCAAAGGCTAACTATGGCTACACCTTC
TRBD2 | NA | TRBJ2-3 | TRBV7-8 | CASSPKRGGTDTQYF | TGTGCCAGCAGCCCTAAGCGGGGGGGCACAGATACGCAGTATTTT
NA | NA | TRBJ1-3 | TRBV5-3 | CARSLVPVGASSGNTIYF | TGTGCCAGAAGCTTGGTTCCCGTTGGGGCTAGCTCTGGAAACACCATATATTTT
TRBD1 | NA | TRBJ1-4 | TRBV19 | CASSPYRGVIATNEKLFF | TGTGCCAGTAGTCCCTACAGGGGGGTAATTGCAACTAATGAAAAACTGTTTTTT
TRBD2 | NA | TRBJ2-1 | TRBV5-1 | CASSLGQRGFNEQFF | TGCGCCAGCAGCTTGGGCCAGCGGGGGTTCAATGAGCAGTTCTTC
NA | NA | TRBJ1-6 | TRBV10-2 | CASRGDTAIYSPLHF | TGCGCCAGCAGGGGCGACACGGCGATTTATTCACCCCTCCACTTT
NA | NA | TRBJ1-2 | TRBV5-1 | CASSLRAGGGYTF | TGCGCCAGCAGCTTGAGGGCGGGGGGCGGCTACACCTTC
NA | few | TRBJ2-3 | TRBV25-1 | CASSLLQGIFGTDTQYF | TGTGCCAGCAGCCTTCTGCAGGGTATTTTCGGCACAGATACGCAGTATTTT
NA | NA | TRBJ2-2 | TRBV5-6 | CASSLVAGGRKGLFF | TGTGCCAGCAGCTTGGTCGCCGGGGGACGCAAAGGACTGTTTTTT
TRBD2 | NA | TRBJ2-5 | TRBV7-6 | CASSSPRGGGVETQYF | TGTGCCAGCAGCTCCCCCAGGGGCGGGGGGGTCGAGACCCAGTACTTC
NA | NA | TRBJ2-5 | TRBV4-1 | CASRIVGDRGQETQYF | TGCGCCAGCAGGATTGTCGGGGACCGGGGGCAAGAGACCCAGTACTTC
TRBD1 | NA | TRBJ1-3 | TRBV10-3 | CAISRQGEPNSGNTIYF | TGTGCCATCAGCAGACAGGGAGAACCTAACTCTGGAAACACCATATATTTT
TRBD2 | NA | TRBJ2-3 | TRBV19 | CASGRLADTDTQYF | TGTGCCAGTGGTCGTCTAGCGGACACAGATACGCAGTATTTT
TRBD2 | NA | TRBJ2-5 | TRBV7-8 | CASSPSGGAGETQYF | TGTGCCAGCAGCCCTAGCGGGGGGGCCGGCGAGACCCAGTACTTC
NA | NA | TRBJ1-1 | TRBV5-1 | CASSTMTGKNTEAFF | TGCGCCAGCAGCACAATGACAGGAAAAAACACTGAAGCTTTCTTT
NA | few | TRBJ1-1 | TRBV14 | CASSQVKEAFF | TGTGCCAGCAGCCAAGTCAAAGAAGCTTTCTTT
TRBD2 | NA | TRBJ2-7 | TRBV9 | CASSVSGRAGFYEQYF | TGTGCCAGCAGCGTTAGCGGGAGGGCCGGATTCTACGAGCAGTACTTC
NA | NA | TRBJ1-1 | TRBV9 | CASSPTTGNTEAFF | TGTGCCAGCAGCCCAACGACAGGGAACACTGAAGCTTTCTTT
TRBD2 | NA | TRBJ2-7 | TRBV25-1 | CASSLGTSGRGYEQYF | TGTGCCAGCAGCTTGGGGACTAGCGGGAGAGGATACGAGCAGTACTTC
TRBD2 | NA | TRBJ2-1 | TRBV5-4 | CASSLPGLAGVYNEQFF | TGTGCCAGCAGCTTGCCCGGACTAGCGGGAGTTTACAATGAGCAGTTCTTC
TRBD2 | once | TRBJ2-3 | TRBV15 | CATSRVAGRAGTDTQYF | TGTGCCACCAGCAGAGTTGCCGGGAGGGCCGGGACAGATACGCAGTATTTT
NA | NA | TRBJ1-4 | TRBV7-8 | CASSLGGTTNEKLFF | TGTGCCAGCAGCTTAGGAGGGACAACTAATGAAAAACTGTTTTTT
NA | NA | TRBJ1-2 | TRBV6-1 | CASSDGGVAANYGYTF | TGTGCCAGCAGTGATGGAGGGGTAGCAGCTAACTATGGCTACACCTTC
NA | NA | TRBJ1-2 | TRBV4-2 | CASSQDWRVDYGYTF | TGTGCCAGCAGCCAAGATTGGCGGGTCGACTATGGCTACACCTTC
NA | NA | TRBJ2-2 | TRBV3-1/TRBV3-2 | CASSHAYLTRGTGELFF | TGTGCCAGCAGCCATGCCTACTTGACTCGTGGCACCGGGGAGCTGTTTTTT
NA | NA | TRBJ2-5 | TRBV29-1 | CSVAPGHLQETQYF | TGCAGCGTCGCACCGGGACACCTGCAAGAGACCCAGTACTTC
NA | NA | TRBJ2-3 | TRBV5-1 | CASSDRQADTQYF | TGCGCCAGCAGCGACCGACAGGCAGATACGCAGTATTTT
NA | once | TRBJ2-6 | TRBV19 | CASSIQTGNTGANVLTF | TGTGCCAGTAGTATACAGACAGGAAACACTGGGGCCAACGTCCTGACTTTC
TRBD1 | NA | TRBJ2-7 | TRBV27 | CASSLRGQGYEQYF | TGTGCCAGCAGTTTAAGAGGACAGGGTTACGAGCAGTACTTC
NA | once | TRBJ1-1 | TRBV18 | CASSPEQSTEAFF | TGTGCCAGCTCACCCGAACAGAGCACTGAAGCTTTCTTT
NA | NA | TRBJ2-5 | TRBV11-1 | CASSRNQETQYF | TGTGCCAGCAGCCGTAACCAAGAGACCCAGTACTTC
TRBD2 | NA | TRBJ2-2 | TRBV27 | CASLAGARPGELFF | TGTGCCAGTTTAGCGGGGGCGAGGCCCGGGGAGCTGTTTTTT
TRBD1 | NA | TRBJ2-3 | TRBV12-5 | CASGLVNWPGQGGTDTQYF | TGTGCTAGTGGTTTGGTGAACTGGCCGGGACAGGGCGGCACAGATACGCAGTATTTT
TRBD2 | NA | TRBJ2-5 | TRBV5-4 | CASLPGLGQETQYF | TGTGCCAGCTTACCGGGACTAGGGCAAGAGACCCAGTACTTC
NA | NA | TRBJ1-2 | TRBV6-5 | CASTMDRDYGYTF | TGTGCCAGCACTATGGACAGAGACTATGGCTACACCTTC
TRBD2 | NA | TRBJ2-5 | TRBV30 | CAWSILASRVETQYF | TGTGCCTGGAGTATACTAGCGTCCCGGGTGGAGACCCAGTACTTC
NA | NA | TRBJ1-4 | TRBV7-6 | CASSLVGGEKLFF | TGTGCCAGCAGCTTAGTGGGGGGGGAAAAACTGTTTTTT
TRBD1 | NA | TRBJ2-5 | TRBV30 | CAWRDRGETQYF | TGTGCCTGGCGTGACAGGGGCGAGACCCAGTACTTC